The following is a TCR beta chain sequence with its context. Antigen unknown. Generated by immunoSEQ multiplex PCR, the TCRdb table keeps only in-frame clones and is missing some. The sample has fewer than 400,000 clones, about nine tenths seen once. These data are taken from a study of Ad26.COV2.S vaccination and SARS-CoV-2 variants. Overall study context: The study gave Ad26.COV2.S intramuscularly, once or twice 56 days apart.

CDR3 length: 15 residues. Trimming took 3 bases from V and 4 from J; bases not matched to a gene: 2. CDR1 is KGHSH and CDR2 is LQKENI in the germline V gene. Study-wide results and limits: The study found similar non-spike TCR breadth in vaccine and placebo recipients.

Treatment denoted: some 20 received Ad26.COV2.S at low or high dose, single or two shots; about five received placebo; per-sample allocation not given. Day 63 following the first vaccine or placebo injection was when the samples were taken. Boston supplied an adult donor aged 18-55 years. The clonotype comes from a person between 18 and 59 years old who received the Ad26.COV2.S COVID-19 vaccine or a placebo. This rearrangement joins TRBV18 to TRBJ2-7, with 14 bases fitting TRBD2. Sequenced material: peripheral blood, taken in a trial of Ad26.COV2.S vaccine versus placebo. The CDR3 here is CASSPGLAGGYEQYF. The CDR3 DNA reads TGTGCCAGCTCACCTGGACTAGCGGGGGGATACGAGCAGTACTTC.